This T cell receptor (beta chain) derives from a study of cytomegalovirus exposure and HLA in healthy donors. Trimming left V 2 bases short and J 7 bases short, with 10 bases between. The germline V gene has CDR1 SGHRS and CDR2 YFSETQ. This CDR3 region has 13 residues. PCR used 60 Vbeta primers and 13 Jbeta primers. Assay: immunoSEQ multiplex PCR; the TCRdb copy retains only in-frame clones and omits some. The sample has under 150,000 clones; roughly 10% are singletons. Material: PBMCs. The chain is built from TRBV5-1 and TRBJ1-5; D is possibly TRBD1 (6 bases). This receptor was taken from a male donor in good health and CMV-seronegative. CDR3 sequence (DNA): TGCGCCAGCAGCTTTCAGGGGCCCCAGCCCCAGCATTTT. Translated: CASSFQGPQPQHF.